Each of the 22 T cell receptor beta chains below was sequenced from the same sample in a study of cytomegalovirus exposure and HLA in healthy donors. 60 Vbeta and 13 Jbeta primers were used in PCR. Repertoires were generated with immunoSEQ multiplex PCR, while TCRdb's copy carries only in-frame clones and drops some. The repertoire holds roughly 100,000 clones, with 65% to 80% as singletons. Sequenced: PBMCs. The receptors here all came from a man aged 55 to 69 in good health and CMV-seronegative.

The J gene is TRBJ2-3, the V gene TRBV2; TRBD1 is a possible D gene (6 bases). Germline loops: CDR1 SNHLY, CDR2 FYNNEI. V was cut by 6 bases and J by 4 bases, with 17 bases left in between. This CDR3 contains 15 residues. As DNA, the CDR3 is TGTGCCAGCAGACTACAGGGCCTGAGGGCAGATACGCAGTATTTT. This gives the protein CASRLQGLRADTQYF.

CDR3 nucleotide sequence: TGTGCCAGCAGCTTAGCGGGAGGGAAGGGCAATCAGCCCCAGCATTTT. Its translation is CASSLAGGKGNQPQHF. The chain recombines TRBV7-2 with TRBJ1-5; D not resolved. The CDR3 has 16 residues. Trimming took off 0 bases at V and 2 bases at J, with 11 bases between the two ends. Germline CDR1 reads SGHTA; CDR2 reads FQGNSA.

V and J are TRBV29-1 and TRBJ2-5; D uncertain. The germline gives CDR1 SQVTM, CDR2 ANQGSEA. Trimming cost V 4 bases and J 5 bases, with 5 bases left between them. The CDR3 covers 10 residues. The CDR3 bases are TGCAGCGTTGTATTTGAGACCCAGTACTTC. Translating it yields CSVVFETQYF.

The gene calls are TRBV5-4 and TRBJ1-2, with 9 nucleotides matching TRBD1. With 4 bases clipped from V and 4 bases from J, the junction kept 8 bases outside the gene matches. Germline CDR1 SGHNT, CDR2 YYREEE (reference sequence). This CDR3 comprises 15 residues. The CDR3, as DNA: TGTGCCAGCAGCGGGTTAGGACAGGGGAGCTATGGCTACACCTTC. This translates into CASSGLGQGSYGYTF.

This clone was seen a handful of times. This chain links TRBV5-1 with TRBJ1-1; the match to TRBD1 covers 8 bases. From germline, CDR1 is SGHRS and CDR2 YFSETQ. V shed 3 bases, J shed 5 bases, and the junction held 9 bases outside the gene matches. The CDR3 runs to 15 residues. The CDR3 DNA follows: TGCGCCAGCAGCTGGGCCGGGACAGGCGCGACTGAAGCTTTCTTT. This encodes CASSWAGTGATEAFF.

The chain uses TRBV5-1 and TRBJ2-5, with 7 positions matching TRBD2. The CDR3 sequence is 12 residues long. V lost 5 bases, J lost 2 bases, and 0 bases stayed unmatched. Germline V gene data show CDR1 as SGHRS and CDR2 as YFSETQ. CDR3 in amino acids: CASRRGQETQYF. In nucleotides, the CDR3 is TGCGCCAGCAGGCGGGGGCAAGAGACCCAGTACTTC.

This clone was found once. The rearrangement uses TRBV29-1 and TRBJ1-2, with D maybe TRBD1 (5 bases). CDR3 length equals 13 residues. V was trimmed by 6 bases and J by 8 bases, leaving 19 bases between them. Germline CDR1 reads SQVTM; CDR2 reads ANQGSEA. CDR3 protein: CSVSGTPAGGYTF. For the CDR3, the DNA is TGCAGCGTGTCCGGGACTCCCGCGGGCGGCTACACCTTC.

The chain couples TRBV7-2 to TRBJ2-7; 8 bases map to TRBD2. CDR3 size: 15 residues. Looked up from germline, CDR1 is SGHTA and CDR2 is FQGNSA. V lost 1 base, J lost 3 bases, and 5 bases stayed unmatched. The CDR3 sequence: CASSLDPGGVYEQYF. The CDR3 nucleotides read TGTGCCAGCAGCTTAGACCCGGGGGGGGTCTACGAGCAGTACTTC. The complete variable domain, with remaining parts taken from reference TRBV7-2 and TRBJ2-7, reads GAGVSQSPSNKVTEKGKDVELRCDPISGHTALYWYRQSLGQGLEFLIYFQGNSAPDKSGLPSDRFSAERTGGSVSTLTIQRTQQEDSAVYLCASSLDPGGVYEQYFGPGTRLTVT.

This clone showed up just a few times. The chain has TRBV25-1 and TRBJ1-1; tentatively, D is TRBD1 (6 bases). The V end lost 4 bases, the J end lost 4 bases, and 22 bases lay between the germline ends. The CDR3 sequence is 17 residues long. Germline assignment: CDR1 MGHDK and CDR2 SYGVNS. For the CDR3, the DNA is TGTGCCAGCAGTGGCCCCGTAACTTACAGGGAGGGCACTGAAGCTTTCTTT. Translation gives CASSGPVTYREGTEAFF.

This clone appeared once. V gene TRBV5-4 combines with J gene TRBJ2-3; a weak D match, TRBD2 (8 bases). This CDR3 has 15 residues. Trimming took 4 bases from V and 6 from J, leaving 18 bases between them. The V gene's germline CDR1 is SGHNT and CDR2 YYREEE (reference sequence). CDR3 residues: CASSLGGLAGDTQYF. CDR3 nucleotides: TGTGCCAGCAGCCTAGGGGGCCTAGCGGGTGATACGCAGTATTTT.

This clone was found a few times. The rearrangement links TRBV5-1 to TRBJ1-4; TRBD1 is a possible D gene (6 bases). Germline V gene data show CDR1 as SGHRS and CDR2 as YFSETQ. This CDR3 comprises 17 residues. Trimming pared 0 bases from V and 10 bases from J, leaving 22 bases between. This CDR3 reads CASSLVAGPGEYGKLFF. DNA for the CDR3: TGCGCCAGCAGCTTGGTAGCAGGGCCAGGGGAATACGGAAAACTGTTTTTT.

This chain uses TRBV15 with TRBJ1-1, with 7 bases matching TRBD1. This CDR3 region has 14 residues. Germline CDR1 LNHNV, CDR2 YYDKDF (reference sequence). V trimming: 2 bases; J trimming: 8 bases; junction bases outside the gene matches: 8. The CDR3 reads CATSRKRQGREAFF. DNA of the CDR3: TGTGCCACCAGCAGAAAACGACAGGGAAGGGAAGCTTTCTTT.

This clone was detected once. The chain combines TRBV12-5 with TRBJ2-5; tentative D call: TRBD2 (7 bases). V was pared by 9 bases and J by 5 bases, with 19 bases between. CDR1 LGHNT and CDR2 FRNRAP come from the germline V gene. CDR3 length equals 14 residues. CDR3: CASRYGGLTETQYF. The CDR3 region has the DNA TGTGCTAGCCGATACGGGGGGCTTACGGAGACCCAGTACTTC.

The genes are TRBV7-2 and TRBJ2-7; 7 positions agree with TRBD1. J was trimmed by 2 bases and V by 1 base; bases with no gene match: 5. CDR1 and CDR2 from the germline V gene are SGHTA and FQGNSA. This CDR3 spans 15 amino acids. The CDR3 spells CASSLGAGGTYEQYF. The CDR3, as DNA: TGTGCCAGCAGCTTAGGGGCAGGGGGAACCTACGAGCAGTACTTC.

This clone was seen once. The chain is built from TRBV18 and TRBJ1-1; D remains ambiguous. V gave up 1 base and J gave up 3 bases, with 9 bases separating them. Looked up from germline, CDR1 is KGHSH and CDR2 is LQKENI. The CDR3 length is 14 residues. CDR3 coding DNA: TGTGCCAGCTCACCACTGGACGGGGACACTGAAGCTTTCTTT. It translates to CASSPLDGDTEAFF.

This clone was seen a few times. The rearrangement links TRBV28 to TRBJ1-2; D might be TRBD1 (6 bases). Per the germline V gene, CDR1 is MDHEN and CDR2 is SYDVKM. The length of the CDR3 is 16 residues. Between the trimmed V and J ends, which lost 3 bases and 1 base, there was a span of 15 bases. This chain's CDR3 is CASSLGQDRYNYGYTF. The CDR3 DNA is TGTGCCAGCAGTTTGGGCCAAGACAGGTATAACTATGGCTACACCTTC.

V usage is TRBV6-1 and J usage is TRBJ1-1; possible D gene TRBD1, 5 bases. V was cut by 7 bases and J by 0 bases, with 9 bases left in between. The germline V gene has CDR1 MNHNS and CDR2 SASEGT. This CDR3 has 13 amino acids. CDR3 coding DNA: TGTGCCAGCAAGGGCAGGGTGAACACTGAAGCTTTCTTT. Translated: CASKGRVNTEAFF.

This clone was observed a single time. This chain links TRBV7-3 with TRBJ2-3, with 7 bases matching TRBD2. Trimming at V came to 2 bases and at J to 0 bases, leaving 5 bases not matched to a gene. The germline V gene encodes CDR1 SGHTA and CDR2 FQGTGA. This CDR3 is built from 16 residues. Written as DNA, the CDR3 is TGTGCCAGCAGCTTAGAGCGGGGCCCTAGCACAGATACGCAGTATTTT. This gives the protein CASSLERGPSTDTQYF. The variable domain in full, with the rest retrieved from reference TRBV7-3 and TRBJ2-3, is GAGVSQTPSNKVTEKGKYVELRCDPISGHTALYWYRQSLGQGPEFLIYFQGTGAADDSGLPNDRFFAVRPEGSVSTLKIQRTERGDSAVYLCASSLERGPSTDTQYFGPGTRLTVL.

This chain joins TRBV6-1 and TRBJ2-7; no reliable D call. This CDR3 contains 11 residues. V was clipped by 3 bases and J by 3 bases, with 3 bases between them. In germline, CDR1 is MNHNS, CDR2 SASEGT. This CDR3 reads CASSEYYEQYF. As DNA, the CDR3 is TGTGCCAGCAGTGAGTACTACGAGCAGTACTTC.

V usage is TRBV7-9 and J usage is TRBJ2-5, with a tentative D call TRBD1 (5 bases). CDR3 length equals 17 residues. From germline, CDR1 is SEHNR and CDR2 FQNEAQ (reference sequence). Trimming took 1 base from V and 3 from J, leaving 18 bases between them. The CDR3 region is CASSLGGQESFKETQYF. The DNA of the CDR3 is TGTGCCAGCAGCTTAGGGGGCCAGGAGAGTTTCAAAGAGACCCAGTACTTC.

The CDR3 loop is CASRFRGGLGDEQYF. CDR3 in DNA: TGTGCAAGTCGTTTCCGCGGGGGACTAGGGGACGAGCAGTACTTC. The V and J genes are TRBV12-2 and TRBJ2-7; the table's D call of TRBD2 was not tested on the DNA. TRBV12-2 is a documented pseudogene. The CDR3 length is 15 residues.

The genes are TRBV4-3 and TRBJ2-1; D is possibly TRBD2 (5 bases). V was clipped by 1 base and J by 9 bases, with 13 bases between them. CDR1 and CDR2 (germline): LGHNA, YSLEER. This CDR3 is 14 amino acids long. The CDR3 DNA reads as TGCGCCAGCAGCCAAGGCGGTAGCGTTGGTGAGCAGTTCTTC. Residues: CASSQGGSVGEQFF.